The 9 T cell receptor beta chains presented below share a single source sample, sequenced in a study of T cells in Graves' hyperthyroidism and ophthalmopathy. The CDR3 regions of TCR beta were amplified from RNA transcripts. First-round RT-PCR of the TCR CDR3 relied on the HTBI primer set. TCRdb reprocessed the multiplex PCR reads via MiXCR and lists one record per CDR3 protein. The table includes roughly 630,000 distinct CDR3 sequences, approximately 14% detected once. Sample: blood. Source of these receptors: a woman in her 30s with Graves' hyperthyroidism.

This clonotype was observed at least ten times. The chain recombines TRBV30 with TRBJ1-5; D call uncertain. Trimming shortened V by 3 bases and J by 4 bases, and 10 bases separated the two germline ends. CDR1 is GTSNPN, CDR2 SVGIG, per germline (reference sequence). This CDR3 has 13 amino acids. CDR3 coding DNA: TGTGCCTGGAGCGCCCAGCGAAATCAGCCCCAGCATTTT. Amino acid sequence: CAWSAQRNQPQHF.

Comments on this clonotype: This could be a read error, since a much larger clone is one nucleotide away. The gene calls are TRBV20-1 and TRBJ2-1; no reliable D call. CDR3 size: 14 residues. Looked up from germline, CDR1 is DFQATT and CDR2 is SNEGSKA (reference sequence). The CDR3 DNA is TGCAGTGCTAGCCCGCCGGCCTCCTACGATGAGCAGTTCTTC. Protein product: CSASPPASYDEQFF.

In this sample, this clonotype turned up once. The chain recombines TRBV5-1 with TRBJ2-2; the match to TRBD2 covers 7 bases. The CDR3 is made up of 16 amino acids. The germline gives CDR1 SGHRS, CDR2 YFSETQ. The V segment lost 2 bases and the J segment 1 base; nucleotides outside the gene matches: 5. The CDR3 nucleotides read TGCGCCAGCAGCTTAATTTCGGGAGGGAACACCGGGGAGCTGTTTTTT. Amino acids: CASSLISGGNTGELFF.

This clonotype was counted only a few times. The rearrangement links TRBV7-2 to TRBJ2-1; 8 nucleotides agree with TRBD2. The CDR3 sequence is 15 residues long. Germline V gene data show CDR1 as SGHTA and CDR2 as FQGNSA. Unmatched junction bases numbered 9, after V lost 3 bases and J lost 8 bases. The CDR3 sequence: CASSFPGRAADEQFF. In DNA form, the CDR3 reads TGTGCCAGCAGCTTTCCCGGGAGGGCCGCGGATGAGCAGTTCTTC.

This clonotype has at least ten counts. The genes are TRBV3-1 and TRBJ1-2; weak D call: TRBD1 (6 bases). V was shortened by 4 bases and J by 7 bases, with 19 bases between the two germline ends. The CDR3 sequence is 15 residues long. CDR1 LGHDT and CDR2 YNNKEL come from the germline V gene (reference sequence). CDR3 protein: CASSRRDKPRGGYTF. CDR3 DNA sequence: TGTGCCAGCAGCCGCAGGGACAAACCACGCGGTGGCTACACCTTC.

This clonotype was detected ten times or more. CDR3 sequence: CASSGLASYNEQFF. CDR3 bases: TGTGCCAGCTCCGGACTAGCGTCCTACAATGAGCAGTTCTTC. The rearrangement joins TRBV18 to TRBJ2-1; TRBD2 matches 9 bases. J gave up 1 base and V 6 bases, and 1 base lay outside the gene matches. This CDR3 has 14 amino acids. The germline CDR1 and CDR2 sequences are KGHSH and LQKENI. Filled out from reference TRBV18 and TRBJ2-1, the complete variable domain reads NAGVMQNPRHLVRRRGQEARLRCSPMKGHSHVYWYRQLPEEGLKFMVYLQKENIIDESGMPKERFSAEFPKEGPSILRIQQVVRGDSAAYFCASSGLASYNEQFFGPGTRLTVL.

The chain recombines TRBV9 with TRBJ2-6, with a weak D call TRBD2 (6 bases). V lost 0 bases and J 0 bases, leaving 16 bases between the germline ends. The germline CDR1 and CDR2 sequences are SGDLS and YYNGEE. This CDR3 comprises 19 residues. The CDR3 sequence: CASSVGLGREFSGANVLTF. Written as DNA, the CDR3 is TGTGCCAGCAGCGTAGGACTGGGACGGGAGTTCTCTGGGGCCAACGTCCTGACTTTC.

This clonotype was counted many times. The J gene is TRBJ1-3, the V gene TRBV5-6; no clear D gene. CDR3 length: 15 residues. CDR1 SGHDT and CDR2 YYEEEE come from the germline V gene. Trimming shortened V by 0 bases and J by 0 bases, and 7 bases separated the two germline ends. The DNA for the CDR3 is TGTGCCAGCAGCTTGGACGGCCACTCTGGAAACACCATATATTTT. Translating gives CASSLDGHSGNTIYF.

The genes are TRBV6-2 or TRBV6-3 and TRBJ2-7, with 9 nucleotides matching TRBD1. Germline CDR1 and CDR2: MNHEY and SVGEGT. V shed 6 bases, J shed 6 bases, and the junction held 18 bases outside the gene matches. This CDR3 comprises 17 residues. CDR3 sequence reads: CASSQSFGGTGLSEQYF. CDR3 bases: TGTGCCAGCAGCCAAAGCTTCGGGGGGACAGGGCTTTCCGAGCAGTACTTC.